This passage covers 16 T cell receptor beta chains from one sample sequenced in a study of siplizumab effects on memory and regulatory T cells. The protocol was immunoSEQ multiplex PCR, while the TCRdb copy is restricted to in-frame clones and leaves out a portion. The sample includes 99,000 or so clones, roughly 94% of them seen just once. The sample was non-Treg CD4+ T cells sorted from blood. These receptors were collected from a human donor in good health.

This chain joins TRBV4-2 and TRBJ2-7; D is ambiguous. The CDR3 has 15 residues. Germline V gene sequence: CDR1 LGHNA, CDR2 YNFKEQ. V lost 0 bases and J 5 bases, leaving 14 bases between the germline ends. The CDR3 coding sequence is TGTGCCAGCAGCCAAGATTCCCTTCCGCGGAACGAGCAGTACTTC. Its translation: CASSQDSLPRNEQYF.

J is TRBJ2-7 and V is TRBV19; 12 bases fit TRBD1. This CDR3 has 13 residues. Germline V gives CDR1 LNHDA, CDR2 SQIVND (reference sequence). After removal of 7 bases from V and 7 bases from J, the junction contained 5 bases not matched to a gene. The CDR3 coding sequence is TGTGCCAGTAATCGGGACAGGGGGCAAGAGCAGTACTTC. It codes for CASNRDRGQEQYF.

The chain couples TRBV11-1 to TRBJ2-1, with 8 bases that match TRBD2. The V gene end was trimmed by 5 bases and the J gene end by 3 bases; junction bases not matched to a gene: 6. Germline CDR1 and CDR2: SGHAT and FQDESV (reference sequence). This CDR3 has 15 amino acids. CDR3 DNA: TGTGCCAGCAGCCGAGCCAGCGGGAGCTACAATGAGCAGTTCTTC. This codes for CASSRASGSYNEQFF.

The rearrangement joins TRBV7-9 to TRBJ2-7, with 11 positions matching TRBD1. V was clipped by 4 bases and J by 3 bases; unmatched bases: 5. Germline V gives CDR1 SEHNR, CDR2 FQNEAQ (reference sequence). The CDR3 loop spans 15 amino acids. This CDR3 is CASSSDRGRLYEQYF. CDR3 nucleotide sequence: TGTGCCAGCAGCTCGGACAGGGGGCGCCTCTACGAGCAGTACTTC.

This rearrangement joins TRBV2 to TRBJ1-5, with 8 positions matching TRBD1. This CDR3 is 15 amino acids long. CDR1 and CDR2 (germline): SNHLY, FYNNEI. V lost 6 bases to trimming and J lost 7 bases; unmatched junction nucleotides: 11. The CDR3 DNA follows: TGTGCCAGCAGAACCGGGACAGGAGGGGGACAGCCCCAGCATTTT. Its protein is CASRTGTGGGQPQHF.

CDR3 DNA sequence: TGCGCCAGCAGCTTCGGAGGAGGGGTAGGGCAGTACTTC. It is translated as CASSFGGGVGQYF. The chain links TRBV5-1 to TRBJ2-7, with a possible D match to TRBD2 (6 bases). The CDR3 covers 13 residues. CDR1 SGHRS and CDR2 YFSETQ come from the germline V gene. The germline V and J ends were trimmed by 2 bases and 9 bases, with 15 bases remaining between them.

The DNA for the CDR3 is TGTGCCAGTAGTATAAGTACTACTGAGCAGTTCTTC. This gives the protein CASSISTTEQFF. V and J are TRBV19 and TRBJ2-1; no clear D. The CDR3 covers 12 residues. The germline V gene has CDR1 LNHDA and CDR2 SQIVND (reference sequence). Trimming shortened V by 2 bases and J by 9 bases, and 8 bases separated the two germline ends. Using reference TRBV19 and TRBJ2-1 for the parts outside the CDR3, the full variable domain is DGGITQSPKYLFRKEGQNVTLSCEQNLNHDAMYWYRQDPGQGLRLIYYSQIVNDFQKGDIAEGYSVSREKKESFPLTVTSAQKNPTAFYLCASSISTTEQFFGPGTRLTVL.

The chain is built from TRBV4-1 and TRBJ2-1; 8 bases line up with TRBD2. With 2 bases clipped from V and 3 bases from J, the junction kept 3 bases outside the gene matches. Germline loops: CDR1 MGHRA, CDR2 YSYEKL. The CDR3 loop spans 15 amino acids. The CDR3 loop is CASSQPTSGYNEQFF. CDR3 DNA sequence: TGCGCCAGCAGCCAACCAACTAGCGGCTACAATGAGCAGTTCTTC.

The chain links TRBV6-4 to TRBJ2-6, with a possible D match to TRBD1 (5 bases). V was cut by 5 bases and J by 2 bases, with 13 bases left in between. The CDR3 is made up of 16 amino acids. CDR1 and CDR2 (germline): MRHNA, SNTAGT. CDR3 bases: TGTGCCAGCAGTAAGTCCAGGGCGACTGGGGCCAACGTCCTGACTTTC. Translated: CASSKSRATGANVLTF.

The CDR3 reads CAWSSGGPHEGELFF. The CDR3 DNA reads as TGTGCCTGGAGTTCGGGCGGGCCTCATGAGGGGGAGCTGTTTTTT. The chain is built from TRBV30 and TRBJ2-2, with a possible D match to TRBD2 (5 bases). The length of the CDR3 is 15 residues. Looked up from germline, CDR1 is GTSNPN and CDR2 is SVGIG (reference sequence). The V gene lost 2 bases and the J gene lost 8 bases, with 18 bases spanning the gap.

This clone was detected only once. The chain has TRBV10-3 and TRBJ2-7; 12 nucleotides align to TRBD1. V lost 0 bases, J lost 7 bases, and 7 bases stayed unmatched. This CDR3 is 16 amino acids long. The germline V gene encodes CDR1 ENHRY and CDR2 SYGVKD. The CDR3 DNA follows: TGTGCCATCAGTGAGTCTCGGGGACAGGGGGCCGGGGAGCAGTACTTC. Protein product: CAISESRGQGAGEQYF.

The chain has TRBV5-1 and TRBJ2-2, with 8 bases matching TRBD1. The CDR3 is 13 residues long. The V gene end was trimmed by 9 bases and the J gene end by 6 bases; junction bases not matched to a gene: 7. Germline lookup yields CDR1 SGHRS and CDR2 YFSETQ. CDR3 amino acids: CATGQGTAGELFF. In DNA form, the CDR3 reads TGCGCCACCGGACAGGGTACGGCCGGGGAGCTGTTTTTT.

This chain joins TRBV7-9 and TRBJ2-7; D remains ambiguous. V dropped 2 bases and J dropped 2 bases, with 7 bases sitting between them. Germline loops: CDR1 SEHNR, CDR2 FQNEAQ (reference sequence). The CDR3 contains 13 residues. The CDR3 DNA sequence: TGTGCCAGCAGCTTAATCCGCACCTACGAGCAGTACTTC. Translating gives CASSLIRTYEQYF.

The chain couples TRBV5-8 to TRBJ2-7, with D tentatively TRBD1 (6 bases). Trimming removed 0 bases from V and 5 bases from J, with 12 bases in between. Germline V gene lookup returns CDR1 SGHTS and CDR2 YDEGEE. The CDR3 has 14 amino acids. The CDR3 coding sequence is TGTGCCAGCAGCTTGGACAGGGCCACCCACGAGCAGTACTTC. Translation: CASSLDRATHEQYF.

This sequence joins TRBV28 and TRBJ2-1, with unresolved D. The CDR3 covers 14 residues. V was clipped by 8 bases and J by 2 bases, with 13 bases between them. The germline V gene encodes CDR1 MDHEN and CDR2 SYDVKM. CDR3 amino acids: CASLRYRAYNEQFF. CDR3 in DNA: TGTGCCAGCCTACGTTACCGAGCCTACAATGAGCAGTTCTTC.

The CDR3 bases are TGCGCCAGCAGCTTGGTTAGCATGGGAGAGCAGTTCTTC. This codes for CASSLVSMGEQFF. The rearrangement links TRBV5-1 to TRBJ2-1; D call uncertain. The V gene lost 0 bases and the J gene lost 10 bases, with 11 bases spanning the gap. CDR1 SGHRS and CDR2 YFSETQ come from the germline V gene. This CDR3 has 13 residues.